The rows below give T cell receptor beta chains drawn from one sample of a study of cytomegalovirus exposure and HLA in healthy donors. Sequenced by immunoSEQ multiplex PCR; TCRdb stores in-frame clones only, minus some. The sample contains 180,000 or so clones, approximately 65% of which appear only once. The sequenced sample was PBMCs. These receptor sequences come from a man aged 40-55 years in good health and CMV-seronegative. The CDR3 runs from the conserved cysteine through the conserved F or W. A D gene is named only where the DNA matches it firmly. Rows may omit the clone size; those that give it use once, few, many or a size class.

v_call,clone_size,d_call,j_call,cdr3_aa,cdr3_nt
TRBV19,few,-,TRBJ1-2,CASSLPQNYGYTF,TGTGCCAGTAGTCTTCCACAGAACTATGGCTACACCTTC
TRBV6-1,-,TRBD2,TRBJ2-7,CASSETSGSHEQYF,TGTGCCAGCAGCGAGACTAGCGGGAGTCACGAGCAGTACTTC
TRBV7-2,-,TRBD2,TRBJ2-2,CASIRSSGGGTGELFF,TGTGCCAGCATCAGATCTAGCGGGGGAGGCACCGGGGAGCTGTTTTTT
TRBV11-2,once,TRBD2,TRBJ2-3,CASSFDSGRVTDTQYF,TGTGCCAGCAGCTTCGATAGCGGGAGAGTTACAGATACGCAGTATTTT
TRBV9,-,-,TRBJ2-3,CASSVSSTDTQYF,TGTGCCAGCAGCGTCTCTTCCACAGATACGCAGTATTTT
TRBV30,-,-,TRBJ2-7,CAWSAWSDRYF,TGTGCCTGGAGTGCCTGGTCAGATCGGTACTTC
TRBV10-3,-,-,TRBJ1-6,CAISDSTDSPLHF,TGTGCCATCAGCGATTCGACAGATTCACCCCTCCACTTT
TRBV14,-,-,TRBJ2-1,CASSQTSPYNEQFF,TGTGCCAGCAGCCAGACATCCCCCTACAATGAGCAGTTCTTC
TRBV4-3,few,-,TRBJ2-3,CASSQSSGVDTQYF,TGCGCCAGCAGCCAATCGTCCGGGGTGGATACGCAGTATTTT
TRBV2,once,TRBD1,TRBJ2-7,CASTGWDRGHYEQYF,TGTGCCAGCACTGGATGGGACAGGGGACACTACGAGCAGTACTTC
TRBV7-7,-,-,TRBJ2-2,CASSSARTGELFF,TGTGCTAGCAGCTCCGCTCGGACCGGGGAGCTGTTTTTT
TRBV11-1,-,TRBD1,TRBJ2-7,CASSRTGTGSYEQYF,TGTGCCAGCAGCAGAACCGGGACAGGGTCCTACGAGCAGTACTTC
TRBV2,once,TRBD2,TRBJ2-1,CASKASGGPEQFF,TGTGCCAGCAAGGCTAGCGGGGGGCCAGAGCAGTTCTTC
TRBV5-6,-,TRBD1,TRBJ2-6,CASSQTGISGANVLTF,TGTGCCAGCAGCCAGACAGGGATCTCTGGGGCCAACGTCCTGACTTTC
TRBV5-6,-,-,TRBJ1-1,CASSLLGDTGNTEAFF,TGTGCCAGCAGCTTGTTGGGAGATACGGGGAACACTGAAGCTTTCTTT
TRBV6-1,-,-,TRBJ2-7,CASSEGRGEQYF,TGTGCCAGCAGTGAGGGCAGGGGAGAGCAGTACTTC
TRBV27,-,TRBD2,TRBJ2-3,CASSPRRGSTDTQYF,TGTGCCAGCAGTCCCAGGCGGGGGAGCACAGATACGCAGTATTTT
TRBV19,-,-,TRBJ2-1,CASSIEAVSYNEQFF,TGTGCCAGTAGTATAGAAGCGGTCTCCTACAATGAGCAGTTCTTC
TRBV6-5,-,TRBD1,TRBJ1-2,CASSYLQGAVYGYTF,TGTGCCAGCAGTTACTTACAGGGGGCGGTCTATGGCTACACCTTC
TRBV6-5,-,-,TRBJ1-1,CASSYRDLNTEAFF,TGTGCCAGCAGTTACAGGGACTTGAACACTGAAGCTTTCTTT
TRBV4-3,-,-,TRBJ2-3,CASSQGQGWTHTDTQYF,TGCGCCAGCAGCCAGGGACAAGGTTGGACACACACAGATACGCAGTATTTT
TRBV6-1,-,TRBD2,TRBJ2-7,CASSETSGIYEQYF,TGTGCCAGCAGTGAGACTAGCGGGATCTACGAGCAGTACTTC
TRBV5-1,-,TRBD2,TRBJ2-7,CASSLVTSGRAEQYF,TGCGCCAGCAGCTTGGTTACTAGCGGGAGGGCCGAGCAGTACTTC
TRBV6-5,-,-,TRBJ1-6,CASSYRRGSPLHF,TGTGCCAGCAGTTACAGACGGGGTTCACCCCTCCACTTT
TRBV7-6,-,TRBD1,TRBJ2-1,CASSLDTGGVDNEQFF,TGTGCCAGCAGCTTAGACACAGGGGGCGTTGACAATGAGCAGTTCTTC
TRBV5-1,-,TRBD2,TRBJ2-3,CASSLGIAGADTQYF,TGCGCCAGCAGCTTGGGAATAGCGGGAGCAGATACGCAGTATTTT